This TCR beta chain was captured by sequencing in a study of T cells in narcolepsy. The study's findings and limits: Autoreactive HCRT-specific and TRIB2-specific clonotypes were marked in same-patient CSF-versus-blood CD4+ comparisons. Autoreactive clonotypes reportedly recurred in blood of same and different patients, not controls.

Germline V gene sequence: CDR1 SGHNT, CDR2 YENEEA. J gave up 0 bases and V 6 bases, and 5 bases lay outside the gene matches. This CDR3 contains 14 residues. Profiling relied on immunoSEQ multiplex PCR, and the TCRdb table lists in-frame clones only, not all of them. The sample gives over 30,000 clones, around 85% of which show up once; under 2% is in the top ten. In regard to this clone: The antigen remains undetermined.

This receptor was obtained from a human donor with narcolepsy. The rearrangement links TRBV11-3 to TRBJ2-7, with 7 bases matching TRBD1. The sequenced sample consisted of CD45RA- memory CD4+ T cells from PBMCs. The CDR3 bases are TGTGCCAGCAGAAACCGGGACAGCTCCTACGAGCAGTACTTC. It encodes CASRNRDSSYEQYF.